This TCR beta chain came from a study of lymphopenia after photon versus proton radiotherapy. Findings and caveats of the study: Only patients who died were analyzed for survival; proton advantage is unproven. In patients who died, overall survival fell as post-nadir TCR diversity dropped more.

To note about this clone: Its antigen is unidentified.

The V gene lost 0 bases and the J gene lost 9 bases, with 7 bases spanning the gap. The CDR3 sequence is 12 residues long. The germline CDR1 and CDR2 sequences are LGHNA and YNFKEQ. Profiled with immunoSEQ multiplex PCR; TCRdb holds only in-frame clones, not every one. This table has over 15,000 clones, about 93% appearing once. The V and J genes are TRBV4-2 and TRBJ2-3, with D possibly matching TRBD2 (5 bases). The TCR comes from a man in his 60s with pancreatic cancer. Source: peripheral blood, taken from a patient treated with photon-based radiotherapy. The DNA for the CDR3 is TGTGCCAGCAGCCAAGATCGAGGGACGCAGTATTTT. Protein sequence: CASSQDRGTQYF.